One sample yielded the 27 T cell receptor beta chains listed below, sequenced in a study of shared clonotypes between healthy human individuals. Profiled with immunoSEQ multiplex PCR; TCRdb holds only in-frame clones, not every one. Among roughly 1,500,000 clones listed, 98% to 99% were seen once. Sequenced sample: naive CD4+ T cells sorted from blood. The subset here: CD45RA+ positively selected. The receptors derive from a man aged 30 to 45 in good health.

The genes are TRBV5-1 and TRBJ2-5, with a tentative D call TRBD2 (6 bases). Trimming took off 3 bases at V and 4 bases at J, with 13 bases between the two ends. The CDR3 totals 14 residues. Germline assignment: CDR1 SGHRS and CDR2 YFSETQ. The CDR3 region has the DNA TGCGCCAGCAGCTCCTCCGGGGGACCAGAGACCCAGTACTTC. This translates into CASSSSGGPETQYF.

CDR3 amino acids: CASSREGTGGTGELFF. CDR3 sequence (DNA): TGCGCCAGCAGCCGAGAAGGGACAGGGGGCACCGGGGAGCTGTTTTTT. The rearrangement uses TRBV4-3 and TRBJ2-2; the match to TRBD1 covers 11 bases. V gave up 4 bases and J gave up 4 bases; unmatched junction bases: 5. Germline V CDR1 and CDR2: LGHNA, YSLEER. This CDR3 region has 16 residues.

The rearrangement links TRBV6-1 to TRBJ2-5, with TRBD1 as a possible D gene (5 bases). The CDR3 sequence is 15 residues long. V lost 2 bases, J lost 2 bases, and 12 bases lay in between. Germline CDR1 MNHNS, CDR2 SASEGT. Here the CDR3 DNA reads TGTGCCAGCAGTGAAATTCCAGGGCCGCAAGAGACCCAGTACTTC. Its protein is CASSEIPGPQETQYF.

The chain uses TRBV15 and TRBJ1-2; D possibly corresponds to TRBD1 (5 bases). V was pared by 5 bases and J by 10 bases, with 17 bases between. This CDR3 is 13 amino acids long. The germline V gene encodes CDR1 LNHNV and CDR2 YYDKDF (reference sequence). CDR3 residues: CATSPRGVGVYTF. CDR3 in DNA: TGTGCCACCAGCCCCCGGGGGGTCGGAGTCTACACCTTC.

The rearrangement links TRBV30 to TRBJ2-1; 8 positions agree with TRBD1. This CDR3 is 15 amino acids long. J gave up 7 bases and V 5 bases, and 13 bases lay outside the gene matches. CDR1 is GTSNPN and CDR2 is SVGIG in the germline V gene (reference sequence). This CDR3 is CAWDIGQGVKNEQFF. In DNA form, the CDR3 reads TGTGCCTGGGACATCGGACAGGGAGTAAAAAATGAGCAGTTCTTC.

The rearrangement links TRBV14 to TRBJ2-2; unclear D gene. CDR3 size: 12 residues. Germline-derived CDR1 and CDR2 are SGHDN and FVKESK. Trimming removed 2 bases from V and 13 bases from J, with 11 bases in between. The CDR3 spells CASSQFSTGLFF. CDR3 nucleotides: TGTGCCAGCAGCCAATTTTCTACGGGGCTGTTTTTT.

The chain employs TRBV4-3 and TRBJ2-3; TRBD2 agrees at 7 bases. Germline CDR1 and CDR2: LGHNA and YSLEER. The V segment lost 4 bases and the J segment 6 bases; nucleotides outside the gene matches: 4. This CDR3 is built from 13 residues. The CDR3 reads CASSPGLVDTQYF. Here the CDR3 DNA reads TGCGCCAGCAGCCCAGGACTAGTCGATACGCAGTATTTT.

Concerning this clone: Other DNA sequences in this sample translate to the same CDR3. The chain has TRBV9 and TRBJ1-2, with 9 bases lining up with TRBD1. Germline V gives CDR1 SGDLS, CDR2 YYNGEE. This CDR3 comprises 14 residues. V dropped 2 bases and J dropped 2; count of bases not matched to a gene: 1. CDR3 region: CASSVGQGNYGYTF. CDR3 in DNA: TGTGCCAGCAGCGTGGGACAGGGAAACTATGGCTACACCTTC.

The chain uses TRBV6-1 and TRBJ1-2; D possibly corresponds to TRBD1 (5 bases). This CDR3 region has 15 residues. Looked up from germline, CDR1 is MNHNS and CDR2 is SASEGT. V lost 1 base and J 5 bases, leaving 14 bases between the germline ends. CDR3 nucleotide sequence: TGTGCCAGCAGTGAAGGGGGCAGCCAGAGTTATGGCTACACCTTC. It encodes CASSEGGSQSYGYTF.

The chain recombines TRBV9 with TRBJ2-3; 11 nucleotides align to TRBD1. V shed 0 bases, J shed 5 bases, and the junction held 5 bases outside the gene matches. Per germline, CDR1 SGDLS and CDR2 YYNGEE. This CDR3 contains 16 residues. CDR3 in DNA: TGTGCCAGCAGCGTAGAGGGACAGGGGGTGATAGATACGCAGTATTTT. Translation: CASSVEGQGVIDTQYF.

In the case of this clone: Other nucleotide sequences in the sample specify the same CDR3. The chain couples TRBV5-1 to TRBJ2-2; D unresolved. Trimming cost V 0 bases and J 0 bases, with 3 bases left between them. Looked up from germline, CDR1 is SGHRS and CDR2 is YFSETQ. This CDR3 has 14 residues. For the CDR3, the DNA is TGCGCCAGCAGCTTGGTCCCGAACACCGGGGAGCTGTTTTTT. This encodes CASSLVPNTGELFF.

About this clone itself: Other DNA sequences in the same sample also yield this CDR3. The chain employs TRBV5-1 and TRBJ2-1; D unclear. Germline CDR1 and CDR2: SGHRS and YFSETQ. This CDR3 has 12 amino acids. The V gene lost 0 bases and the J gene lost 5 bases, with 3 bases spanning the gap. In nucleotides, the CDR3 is TGCGCCAGCAGCTTGGGTGACAATGAGCAGTTCTTC. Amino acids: CASSLGDNEQFF.

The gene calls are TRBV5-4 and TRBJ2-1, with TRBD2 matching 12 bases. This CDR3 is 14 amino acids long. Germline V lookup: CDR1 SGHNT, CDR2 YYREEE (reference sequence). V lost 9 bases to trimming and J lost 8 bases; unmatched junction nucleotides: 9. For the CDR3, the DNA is TGTGCCACCACGACTAGCGGGAGCTGGGATGAGCAGTTCTTC. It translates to CATTTSGSWDEQFF.

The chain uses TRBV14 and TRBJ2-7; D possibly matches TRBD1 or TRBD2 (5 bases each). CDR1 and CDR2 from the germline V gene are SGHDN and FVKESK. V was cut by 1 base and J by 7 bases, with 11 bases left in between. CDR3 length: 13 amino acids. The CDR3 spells CASSQAQGTEQYF. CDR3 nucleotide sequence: TGTGCCAGCAGCCAAGCCCAAGGGACGGAGCAGTACTTC.

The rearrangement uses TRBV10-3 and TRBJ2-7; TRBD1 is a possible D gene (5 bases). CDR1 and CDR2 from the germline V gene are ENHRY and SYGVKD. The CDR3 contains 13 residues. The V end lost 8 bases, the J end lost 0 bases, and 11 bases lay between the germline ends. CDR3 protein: CAIWQGVSYEQYF. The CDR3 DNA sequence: TGTGCCATCTGGCAGGGTGTCTCCTACGAGCAGTACTTC.

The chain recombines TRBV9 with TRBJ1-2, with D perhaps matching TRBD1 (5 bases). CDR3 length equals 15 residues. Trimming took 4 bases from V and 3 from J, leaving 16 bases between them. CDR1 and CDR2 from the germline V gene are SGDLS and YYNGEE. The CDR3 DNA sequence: TGTGCCAGCAGCTCGATTACGACAGCCGACTATGGCTACACCTTC. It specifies CASSSITTADYGYTF.

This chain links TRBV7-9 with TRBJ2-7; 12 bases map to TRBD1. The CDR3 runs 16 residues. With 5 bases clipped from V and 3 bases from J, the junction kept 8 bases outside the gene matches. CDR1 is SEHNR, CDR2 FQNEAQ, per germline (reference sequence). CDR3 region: CASSPYGDRGLYEQYF. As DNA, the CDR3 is TGTGCCAGCAGCCCTTATGGGGACAGGGGGCTCTACGAGCAGTACTTC.

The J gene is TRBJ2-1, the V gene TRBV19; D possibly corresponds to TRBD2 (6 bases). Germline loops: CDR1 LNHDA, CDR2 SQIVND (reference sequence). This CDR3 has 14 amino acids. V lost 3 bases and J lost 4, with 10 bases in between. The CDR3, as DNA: TGTGCCAGTAGTATGGGGACTCCTTACAATGAGCAGTTCTTC. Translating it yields CASSMGTPYNEQFF.

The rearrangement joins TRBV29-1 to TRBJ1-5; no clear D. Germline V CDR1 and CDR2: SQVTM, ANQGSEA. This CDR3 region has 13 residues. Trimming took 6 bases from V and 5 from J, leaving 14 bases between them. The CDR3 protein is CSVAVGVDQPQHF. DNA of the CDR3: TGCAGCGTCGCCGTTGGGGTGGATCAGCCCCAGCATTTT.

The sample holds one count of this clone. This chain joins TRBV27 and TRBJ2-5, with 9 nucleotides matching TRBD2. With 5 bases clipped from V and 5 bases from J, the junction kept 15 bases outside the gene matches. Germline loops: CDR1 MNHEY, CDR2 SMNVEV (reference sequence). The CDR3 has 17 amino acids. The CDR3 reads CASSPRASGIVGETQYF. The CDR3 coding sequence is TGTGCCAGCAGTCCCCGGGCTAGCGGGATCGTGGGGGAGACCCAGTACTTC.

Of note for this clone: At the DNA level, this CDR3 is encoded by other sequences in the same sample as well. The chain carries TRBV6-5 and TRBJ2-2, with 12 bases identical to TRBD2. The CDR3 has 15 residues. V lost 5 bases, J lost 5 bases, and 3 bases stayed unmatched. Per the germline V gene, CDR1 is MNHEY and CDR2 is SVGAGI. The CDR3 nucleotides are TGTGCCAGCAGTCCCGGACTAGCGGGAACCGGGGAGCTGTTTTTT. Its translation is CASSPGLAGTGELFF.

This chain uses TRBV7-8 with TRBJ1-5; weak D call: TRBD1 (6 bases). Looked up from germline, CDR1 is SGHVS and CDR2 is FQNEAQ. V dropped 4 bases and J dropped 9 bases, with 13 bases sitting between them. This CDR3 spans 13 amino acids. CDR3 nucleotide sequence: TGTGCCAGCAGCTCTGAGGGGGTCGGGCCCCAGCATTTT. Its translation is CASSSEGVGPQHF.

This chain's CDR3 is CASSFRGAYGYTF. In DNA form, the CDR3 reads TGTGCCAGCAGTTTCAGGGGTGCCTATGGCTACACCTTC. V gene TRBV2 combines with J gene TRBJ1-2, with D possibly TRBD1 on 6 matching bases. In germline, CDR1 is SNHLY, CDR2 FYNNEI. The CDR3 totals 13 residues. V was cut by 5 bases and J by 4 bases, with 11 bases left in between.

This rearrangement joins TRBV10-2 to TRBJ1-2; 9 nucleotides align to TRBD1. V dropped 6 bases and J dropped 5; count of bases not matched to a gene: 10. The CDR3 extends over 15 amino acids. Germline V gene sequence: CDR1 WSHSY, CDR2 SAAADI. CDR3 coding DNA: TGCGCCAGCAGCGCGACAGGGGGAGATTCTTATGGCTACACCTTC. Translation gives CASSATGGDSYGYTF.

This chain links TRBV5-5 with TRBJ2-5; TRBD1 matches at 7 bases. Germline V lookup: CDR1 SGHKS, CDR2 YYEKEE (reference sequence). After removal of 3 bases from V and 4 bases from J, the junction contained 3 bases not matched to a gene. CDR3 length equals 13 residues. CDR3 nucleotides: TGTGCCAGCAGCTCCCGGACAGGAGAGACCCAGTACTTC. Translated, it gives CASSSRTGETQYF.

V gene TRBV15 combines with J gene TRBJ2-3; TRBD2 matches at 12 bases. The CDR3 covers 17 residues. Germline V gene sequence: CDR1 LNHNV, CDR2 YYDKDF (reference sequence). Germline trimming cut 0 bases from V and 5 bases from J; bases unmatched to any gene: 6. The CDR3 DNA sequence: TGTGCCACCAGCAGAGATGGGGTGGGACTAGCGGGAGATACGCAGTATTTT. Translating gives CATSRDGVGLAGDTQYF.

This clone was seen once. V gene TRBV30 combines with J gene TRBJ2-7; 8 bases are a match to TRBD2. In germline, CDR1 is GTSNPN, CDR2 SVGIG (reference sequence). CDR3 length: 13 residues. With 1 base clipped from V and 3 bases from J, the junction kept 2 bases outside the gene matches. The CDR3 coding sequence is TGTGCCTGGAGTGCCACTAGCGGCTACGAGCAGTACTTC. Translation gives CAWSATSGYEQYF. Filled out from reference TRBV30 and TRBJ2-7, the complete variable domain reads SQTIHQWPATLVQPVGSPLSLECTVEGTSNPNLYWYRQAAGRGLQLLFYSVGIGQISSEVPQNLSASRPQDRQFILSSKKLLLSDSGFYLCAWSATSGYEQYFGPGTRLTVT.